This T cell receptor beta chain comes out of a study of blood T cell repertoires in COVID-19. Study background: There were acute and convalescent COVID-19 samples, and they came from the United States, Italy and Spain. PBMCs, B-cell-depleted T cells, or T cells provided the cDNA or gDNA that made up the material.

The CDR3 runs to 20 residues. J lost 6 bases, V lost 0 bases, and 11 bases had no gene match. The germline gives CDR1 SGHVS, CDR2 FQNEAQ. The authors' processing: Quantification of nucleated cells was approximated via reference gene primer amplification. The repertoire was sequenced with immunoSEQ multiplex PCR; TCRdb's copy has only in-frame clones and lacks some. D and trimming come from the DNA, and the V and J calls and clone size come from that table. Among tens of thousands of clones listed, over 70% were seen once. The chain joins TRBV7-8 to TRBJ2-1; TRBD2 agrees at 16 bases. The sequencing input was peripheral blood. This TCR was sampled from a woman aged 45-65 years with acute or convalescent COVID-19. CDR3 region: CASSLARIGTSGGAFNEQFF. The CDR3 DNA sequence: TGTGCCAGCAGCTTAGCGCGTATCGGGACTAGCGGGGGGGCCTTCAATGAGCAGTTCTTC.